The subject of this entry is one T cell receptor beta chain. Its antigen is undetermined. This sample stems from a study of Ad26.COV2.S vaccination and SARS-CoV-2 variants. Findings and caveats of the study: The TCR-based breadth and depth measures might underestimate overall T cell responses. Post-vaccination spike-specific CD8+ and CD4+ T cell responses reportedly had substantial breadth.

The sample's treatment: around 19 received Ad26.COV2.S at low or high dose, single or two shots; roughly 5 received placebo; per-sample allocation not given. Vaccine and placebo recipients were sampled on day 63 after the first injection. Within Boston, the person who donated was an adult of 18-55 years. Produced via immunoSEQ multiplex PCR; TCRdb's table is partial and in-frame only. In the table there are more than 350,000 clones, roughly 90% of which are singletons. This CDR3 is built from 16 residues. The V end lost 2 bases, the J end lost 3 bases, and 14 bases lay between the germline ends. Germline CDR1 and CDR2: MNHEY and SVGEGT.

This chain joins TRBV6-2 or TRBV6-3 and TRBJ1-5; D is unresolved. The clonotype originates from a person between 18 and 60 years old who received the Ad26.COV2.S COVID-19 vaccine or a placebo. This sample comprised peripheral blood, obtained in a trial of Ad26.COV2.S vaccine versus placebo. The CDR3 reads CASSYVGSADNQPQHF. DNA for the CDR3: TGTGCCAGCAGTTACGTGGGGAGTGCGGACAATCAGCCCCAGCATTTT.